Listed here are 15 T cell receptor beta chains from one sample, sequenced in a study of fetal regulatory T cell absence and autoimmunity. Profiled with immunoSEQ multiplex PCR; TCRdb holds only in-frame clones, not every one. The sample has about 95,000 clones; approximately 79% are singletons. Sequenced input: pancreas tissue. All receptors come from a male donor with IPEX syndrome.

The V call is TRBV5-1, the J call TRBJ1-1; D call uncertain. The V end was cut by 1 base, the J end by 1 base, with 2 bases between. Germline CDR1 and CDR2: SGHRS and YFSETQ. The CDR3 length is 12 residues. The DNA of the CDR3 is TGCGCCAGCAGCTTGCAGAACACTGAAGCTTTCTTT. This encodes CASSLQNTEAFF.

CDR3 residues: CASSPQSLDLNTEAFF. In DNA form, the CDR3 reads TGCGCCAGCAGCCCTCAGTCCCTTGACTTGAACACTGAAGCTTTCTTT. This chain connects TRBV5-1 to TRBJ1-1; D unclear. Looked up from germline, CDR1 is SGHRS and CDR2 is YFSETQ. The V end lost 4 bases, the J end lost 0 bases, and 16 bases lay between the germline ends. CDR3 length: 16 residues.

V gene TRBV11-3 combines with J gene TRBJ2-7; 8 positions match TRBD1. Germline V CDR1 and CDR2: SGHNT, YENEEA. J was trimmed by 3 bases and V by 5 bases; bases with no gene match: 9. The CDR3 length is 15 residues. This CDR3 is CASSLGGTGGYEQYF. The CDR3 nucleotides read TGTGCCAGCAGCCTAGGGGGAACAGGGGGCTACGAGCAGTACTTC.

The rearrangement joins TRBV6-6 to TRBJ1-5; no firm D call. Trimming stripped 0 bases from V and 6 bases from J, with 12 bases between. The CDR3 sequence is 15 residues long. Germline-derived CDR1 and CDR2 are MNHNY and SVGAGI (reference sequence). CDR3 sequence reads: CASSYSLQSAQPQHF. In DNA, the CDR3 is TGTGCCAGCAGTTACTCGCTACAAAGTGCTCAGCCCCAGCATTTT.

This clone has a single count. This rearrangement joins TRBV30 to TRBJ2-7; TRBD1 aligns across 9 bases. The CDR3 sequence is 14 residues long. With V trimmed by 4 bases and J by 1 base, 5 bases remained unmatched. The germline gives CDR1 GTSNPN, CDR2 SVGIG (reference sequence). The CDR3 protein is CAWKTGGWSYEQYF. The CDR3 nucleotides are TGTGCCTGGAAAACAGGGGGCTGGTCCTACGAGCAGTACTTC.

This clone occurred a few times. The chain combines TRBV6-5 with TRBJ2-7, with D unclear. Germline V lookup: CDR1 MNHEY, CDR2 SVGAGI. CDR3 size: 13 residues. Between the trimmed V and J ends, which lost 2 bases and 5 bases, there was a span of 10 bases. This CDR3 reads CASSYTGFHEQYF. The CDR3, as DNA: TGTGCCAGCAGTTACACGGGTTTTCACGAGCAGTACTTC.

This clone was observed once. The chain is built from TRBV19 and TRBJ2-1; TRBD2 aligns across 9 bases. J lost 6 bases, V lost 7 bases, and 7 bases had no gene match. CDR1 and CDR2 (germline): LNHDA, SQIVND (reference sequence). The CDR3 is 14 amino acids. The CDR3 is CASKRTSAINEQFF. The CDR3 region has the DNA TGTGCCAGTAAGAGGACTAGCGCGATCAATGAGCAGTTCTTC.

The chain has TRBV6-5 and TRBJ2-1; 10 positions match TRBD1. CDR3 length: 15 residues. Germline assignment: CDR1 MNHEY and CDR2 SVGAGI. V lost 5 bases, J lost 7 bases, and 8 bases stayed unmatched. Here the CDR3 DNA reads TGTGCCAGCAGTCATGGGACAGGGGAAAGGAATGAGCAGTTCTTC. As protein: CASSHGTGERNEQFF.

V and J are TRBV27 and TRBJ2-7; D gene ambiguous. CDR3 length: 13 residues. Germline V gene lookup returns CDR1 MNHEY and CDR2 SMNVEV (reference sequence). With 2 bases removed from V and 1 base from J, the gap between germline ends came to 6 bases. CDR3 sequence reads: CASSLRASYEQYF. Here the CDR3 DNA reads TGTGCCAGCAGTTTAAGGGCGTCCTACGAGCAGTACTTC.

CDR3 bases: TGCGCCAGCAGTGAACTAGCTGAGACCCAGTACTTC. Amino acids: CASSELAETQYF. J is TRBJ2-5 and V is TRBV10-1; D is possibly TRBD2 (6 bases). CDR1 is WNHNN, CDR2 SYGVQD, per germline (reference sequence). This CDR3 is built from 12 residues. Trimming cost V 3 bases and J 5 bases, with 7 bases left between them.

This clone was seen only once. The J gene is TRBJ2-1, the V gene TRBV7-6, with 9 bases fitting TRBD2. The CDR3 is 18 amino acids. Germline loops: CDR1 SGHVS, CDR2 FNYEAQ. V dropped 2 bases and J dropped 4; count of bases not matched to a gene: 12. The CDR3 nucleotides read TGTGCCAGCAGCTTACATTCCTACCTAGCGGGGTATTACAATGAGCAGTTCTTC. Residues: CASSLHSYLAGYYNEQFF.

V and J are TRBV13 and TRBJ1-6; D is possibly TRBD1 (5 bases). The CDR3 is 14 residues long. CDR1 PRHDT and CDR2 FYEKMQ come from the germline V gene (reference sequence). Trimming took 3 bases from V and 6 from J, leaving 9 bases between them. The CDR3: CASSLRGFNSPLHF. CDR3 nucleotide sequence: TGTGCCAGCAGCTTGAGGGGATTTAATTCACCCCTCCACTTT.

This chain connects TRBV5-6 to TRBJ1-2, with D uncertain. This CDR3 contains 15 residues. V was pared by 0 bases and J by 3 bases, with 12 bases between. CDR1 SGHDT and CDR2 YYEEEE come from the germline V gene. CDR3 protein: CASSLVQDRDYGYTF. CDR3 DNA sequence: TGTGCCAGCAGCTTGGTGCAGGACCGAGACTATGGCTACACCTTC.

V is TRBV4-1 and J is TRBJ1-2; D ambiguous. From germline, CDR1 is MGHRA and CDR2 YSYEKL. This CDR3 has 16 residues. V was pared by 3 bases and J by 4 bases, with 18 bases between. CDR3 nucleotide sequence: TGCGCCAGCAGCCAGGATTTTACATGGCCCAGCTATGGCTACACCTTC. Protein sequence: CASSQDFTWPSYGYTF.

The chain carries TRBV5-1 and TRBJ2-1, with TRBD1 as a possible D gene (6 bases). Trimming pared 2 bases from V and 6 bases from J, leaving 9 bases between. CDR1 and CDR2 from the germline V gene are SGHRS and YFSETQ. CDR3 length equals 13 residues. The DNA for the CDR3 is TGCGCCAGCAGCTTAACACAGGGCAATGAGCAGTTCTTC. Translating it yields CASSLTQGNEQFF.